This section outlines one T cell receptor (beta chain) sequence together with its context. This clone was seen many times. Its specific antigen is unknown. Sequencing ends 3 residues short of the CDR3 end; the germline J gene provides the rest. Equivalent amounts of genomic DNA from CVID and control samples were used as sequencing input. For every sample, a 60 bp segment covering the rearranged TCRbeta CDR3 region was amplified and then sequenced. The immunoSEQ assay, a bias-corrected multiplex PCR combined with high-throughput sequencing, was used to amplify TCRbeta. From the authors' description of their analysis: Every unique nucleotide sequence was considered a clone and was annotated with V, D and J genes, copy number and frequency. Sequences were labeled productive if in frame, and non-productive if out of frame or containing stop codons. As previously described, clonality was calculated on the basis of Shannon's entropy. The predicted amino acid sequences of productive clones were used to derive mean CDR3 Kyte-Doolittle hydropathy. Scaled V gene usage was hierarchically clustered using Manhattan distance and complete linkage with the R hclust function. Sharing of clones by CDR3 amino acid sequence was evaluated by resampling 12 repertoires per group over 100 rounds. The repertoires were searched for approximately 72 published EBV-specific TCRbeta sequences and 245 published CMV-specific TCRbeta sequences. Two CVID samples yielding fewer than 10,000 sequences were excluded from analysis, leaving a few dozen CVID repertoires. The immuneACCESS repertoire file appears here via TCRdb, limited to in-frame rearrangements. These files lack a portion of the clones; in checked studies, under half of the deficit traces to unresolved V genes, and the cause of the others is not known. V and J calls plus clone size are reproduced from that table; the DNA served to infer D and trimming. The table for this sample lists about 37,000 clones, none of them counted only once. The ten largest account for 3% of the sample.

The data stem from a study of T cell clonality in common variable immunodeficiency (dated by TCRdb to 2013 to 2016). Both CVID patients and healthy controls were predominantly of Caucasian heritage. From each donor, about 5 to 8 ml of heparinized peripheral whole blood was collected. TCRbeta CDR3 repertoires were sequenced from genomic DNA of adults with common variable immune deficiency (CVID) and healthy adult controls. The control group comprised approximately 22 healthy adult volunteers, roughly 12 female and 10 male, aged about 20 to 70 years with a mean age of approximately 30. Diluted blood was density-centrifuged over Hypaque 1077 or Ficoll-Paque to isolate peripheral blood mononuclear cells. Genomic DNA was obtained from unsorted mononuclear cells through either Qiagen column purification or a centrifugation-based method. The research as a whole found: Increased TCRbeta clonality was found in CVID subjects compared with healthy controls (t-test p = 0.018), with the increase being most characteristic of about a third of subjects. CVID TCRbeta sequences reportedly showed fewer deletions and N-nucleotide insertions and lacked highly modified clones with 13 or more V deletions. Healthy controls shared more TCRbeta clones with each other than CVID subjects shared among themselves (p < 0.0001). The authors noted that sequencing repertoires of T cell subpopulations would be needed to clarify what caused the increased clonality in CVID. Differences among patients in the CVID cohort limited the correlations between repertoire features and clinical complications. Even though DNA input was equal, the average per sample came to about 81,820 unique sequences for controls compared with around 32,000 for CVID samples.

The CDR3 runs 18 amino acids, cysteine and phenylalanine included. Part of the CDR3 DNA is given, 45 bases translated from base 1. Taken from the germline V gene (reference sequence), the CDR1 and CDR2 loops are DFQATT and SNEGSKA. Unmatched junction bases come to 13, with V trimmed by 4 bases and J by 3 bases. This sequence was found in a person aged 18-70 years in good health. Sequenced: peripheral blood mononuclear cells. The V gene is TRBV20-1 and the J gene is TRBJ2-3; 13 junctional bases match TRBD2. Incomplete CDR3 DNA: TGCAGTGCTATTAAACCGGGACTAGCGGGAATCGGGACAGATACG. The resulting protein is CSAIKPGLAGIGTDT. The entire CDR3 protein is CSAIKPGLAGIGTDTQYF.